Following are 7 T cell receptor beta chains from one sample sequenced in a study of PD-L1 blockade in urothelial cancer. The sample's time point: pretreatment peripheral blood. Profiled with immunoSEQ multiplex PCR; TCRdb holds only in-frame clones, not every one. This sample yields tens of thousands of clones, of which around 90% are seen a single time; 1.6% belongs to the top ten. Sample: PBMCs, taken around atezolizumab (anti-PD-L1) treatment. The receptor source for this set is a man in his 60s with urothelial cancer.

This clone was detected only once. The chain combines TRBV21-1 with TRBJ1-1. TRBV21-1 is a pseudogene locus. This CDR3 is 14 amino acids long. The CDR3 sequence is CASRSGGGYTEAFF. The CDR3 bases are TGTGCCAGCAGATCGGGAGGCGGTTACACTGAAGCTTTCTTT.

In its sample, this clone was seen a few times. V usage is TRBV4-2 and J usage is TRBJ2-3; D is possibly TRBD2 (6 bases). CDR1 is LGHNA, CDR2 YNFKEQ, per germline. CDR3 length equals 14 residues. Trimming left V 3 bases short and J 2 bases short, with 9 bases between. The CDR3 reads CASSQRGLTDTQYF. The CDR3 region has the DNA TGTGCCAGCAGCCAGAGGGGACTCACAGATACGCAGTATTTT.

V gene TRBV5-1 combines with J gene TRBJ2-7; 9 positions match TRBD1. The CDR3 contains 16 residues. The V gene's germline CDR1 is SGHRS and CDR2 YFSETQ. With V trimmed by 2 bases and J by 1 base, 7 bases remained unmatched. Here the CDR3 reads CASSLLTGGASYEQYF. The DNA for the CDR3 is TGCGCCAGCAGCTTATTAACAGGGGGCGCATCCTACGAGCAGTACTTC.

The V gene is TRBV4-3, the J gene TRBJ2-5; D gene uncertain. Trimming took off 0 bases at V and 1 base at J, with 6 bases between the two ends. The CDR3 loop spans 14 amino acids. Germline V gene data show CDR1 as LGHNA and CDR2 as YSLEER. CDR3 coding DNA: TGCGCCAGCAGCCAAGATGTCAGCCAAGAGACCCAGTACTTC. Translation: CASSQDVSQETQYF.

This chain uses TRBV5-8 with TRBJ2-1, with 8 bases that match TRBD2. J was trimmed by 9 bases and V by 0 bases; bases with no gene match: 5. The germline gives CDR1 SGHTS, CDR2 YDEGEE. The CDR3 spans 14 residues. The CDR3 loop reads CASSLELAGLEQFF. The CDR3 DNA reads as TGTGCCAGCAGCTTGGAGTTAGCGGGGCTTGAGCAGTTCTTC. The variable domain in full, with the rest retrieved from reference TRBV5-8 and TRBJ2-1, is EAGVTQSPTHLIKTRGQQATLRCSPISGHTSVYWYQQALGLGLQFLLWYDEGEERNRGNFPPRFSGRQFPNYSSELNVNALELEDSALYLCASSLELAGLEQFFGPGTRLTVL.

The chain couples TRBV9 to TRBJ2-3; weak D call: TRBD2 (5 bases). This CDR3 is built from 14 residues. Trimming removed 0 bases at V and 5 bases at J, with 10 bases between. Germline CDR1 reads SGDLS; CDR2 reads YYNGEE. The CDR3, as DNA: TGTGCCAGCAGCGTAGGATTGGGAGAAGATACGCAGTATTTT. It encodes CASSVGLGEDTQYF.

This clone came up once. The CDR3 loop is CASNGGGAYNEQFF. In nucleotides, the CDR3 is TGTGCCAGCAACGGCGGGGGGGCCTACAATGAGCAGTTCTTC. The J gene is TRBJ2-1, the V gene TRBV6-5, with 9 bases aligning to TRBD2. Germline V gene lookup returns CDR1 MNHEY and CDR2 SVGAGI. There are 14 residues in the CDR3. V lost 7 bases, J lost 2 bases, and 3 bases stayed unmatched.